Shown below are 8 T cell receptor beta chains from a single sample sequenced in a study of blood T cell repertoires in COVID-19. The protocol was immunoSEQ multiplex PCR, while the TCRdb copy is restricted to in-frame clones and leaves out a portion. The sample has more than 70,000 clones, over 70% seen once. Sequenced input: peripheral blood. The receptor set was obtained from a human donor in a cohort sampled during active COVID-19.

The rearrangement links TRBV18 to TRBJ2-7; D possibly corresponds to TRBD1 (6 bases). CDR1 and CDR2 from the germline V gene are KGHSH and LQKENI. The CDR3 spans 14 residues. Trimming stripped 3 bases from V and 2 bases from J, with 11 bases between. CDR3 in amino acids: CASSPGQYPYEQYF. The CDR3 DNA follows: TGTGCCAGCTCACCCGGACAGTACCCCTACGAGCAGTACTTC. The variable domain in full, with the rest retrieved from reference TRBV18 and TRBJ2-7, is NAGVMQNPRHLVRRRGQEARLRCSPMKGHSHVYWYRQLPEEGLKFMVYLQKENIIDESGMPKERFSAEFPKEGPSILRIQQVVRGDSAAYFCASSPGQYPYEQYFGPGTRLTVT.

CDR3 DNA sequence: TGTGCCAGCAGCGACACCAGGGCTTCACCCCTCCACTTT. Protein product: CASSDTRASPLHF. J is TRBJ1-6 and V is TRBV6-5; a weak D match, TRBD1 (5 bases). CDR1 is MNHEY, CDR2 SVGAGI, per germline. Trimming took 6 bases from V and 9 from J, leaving 12 bases between them. This CDR3 has 13 residues.

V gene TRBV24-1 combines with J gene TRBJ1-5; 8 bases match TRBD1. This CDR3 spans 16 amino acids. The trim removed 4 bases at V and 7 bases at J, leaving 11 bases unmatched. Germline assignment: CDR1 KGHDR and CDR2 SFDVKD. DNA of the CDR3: TGTGCCACCAGTGAATCCATCCGGACAGGGTGGCAGCCCCAGCATTTT. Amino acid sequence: CATSESIRTGWQPQHF.

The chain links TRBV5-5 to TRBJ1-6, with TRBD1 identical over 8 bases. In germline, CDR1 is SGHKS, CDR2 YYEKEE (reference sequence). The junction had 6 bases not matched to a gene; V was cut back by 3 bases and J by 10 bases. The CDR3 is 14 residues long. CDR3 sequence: CASSSTGVDSPLHF. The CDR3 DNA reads TGTGCCAGCAGCTCGACAGGGGTCGACTCACCCCTCCACTTT.

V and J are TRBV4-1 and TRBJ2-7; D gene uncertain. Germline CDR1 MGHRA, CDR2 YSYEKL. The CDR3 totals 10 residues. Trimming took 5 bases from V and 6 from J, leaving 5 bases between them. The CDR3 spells CASSGTEQYF. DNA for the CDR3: TGCGCCAGCAGCGGCACCGAGCAGTACTTC.

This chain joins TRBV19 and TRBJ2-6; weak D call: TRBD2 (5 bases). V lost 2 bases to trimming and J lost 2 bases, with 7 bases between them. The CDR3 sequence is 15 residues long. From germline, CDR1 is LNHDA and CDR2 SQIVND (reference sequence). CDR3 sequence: CASSIMGAGANVLTF. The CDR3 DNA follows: TGTGCCAGTAGTATAATGGGAGCTGGGGCCAACGTCCTGACTTTC.

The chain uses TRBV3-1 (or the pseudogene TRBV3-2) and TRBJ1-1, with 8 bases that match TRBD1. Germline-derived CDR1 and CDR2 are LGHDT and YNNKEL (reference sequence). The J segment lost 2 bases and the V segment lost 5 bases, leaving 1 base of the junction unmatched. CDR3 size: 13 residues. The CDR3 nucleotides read TGTGCCAGCAGCTCAGGGGGCAACACTGAAGCTTTCTTT. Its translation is CASSSGGNTEAFF.

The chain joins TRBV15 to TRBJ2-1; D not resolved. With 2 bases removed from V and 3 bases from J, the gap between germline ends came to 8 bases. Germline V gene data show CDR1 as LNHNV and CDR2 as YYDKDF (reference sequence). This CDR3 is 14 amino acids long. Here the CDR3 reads CATSRSLSYNEQFF. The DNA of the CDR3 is TGTGCCACCAGCAGATCTCTGAGCTACAATGAGCAGTTCTTC.